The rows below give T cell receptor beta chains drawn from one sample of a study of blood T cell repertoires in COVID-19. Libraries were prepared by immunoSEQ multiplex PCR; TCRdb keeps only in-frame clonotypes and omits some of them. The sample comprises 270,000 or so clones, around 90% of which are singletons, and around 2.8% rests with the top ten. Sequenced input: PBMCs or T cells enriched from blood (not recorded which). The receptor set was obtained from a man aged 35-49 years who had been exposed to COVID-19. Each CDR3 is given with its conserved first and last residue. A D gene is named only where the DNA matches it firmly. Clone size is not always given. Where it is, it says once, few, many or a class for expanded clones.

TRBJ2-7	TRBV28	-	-	CASSLWATSSYEQYF	TGTGCCAGCAGTTTATGGGCGACTTCCTCCTACGAGCAGTACTTC
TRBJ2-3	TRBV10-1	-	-	CASSAPGADTQYF	TGCGCCAGCAGTGCCCCCGGGGCAGATACGCAGTATTTT
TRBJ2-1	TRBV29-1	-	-	CSVPGNSYNEQFF	TGCAGCGTGCCAGGGAACTCCTACAATGAGCAGTTCTTC
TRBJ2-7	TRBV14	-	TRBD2	CASSPSPGLAGDEQYF	TGTGCCAGCAGCCCTTCGCCGGGACTAGCGGGAGACGAGCAGTACTTC
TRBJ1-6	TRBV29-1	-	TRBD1	CSVGTGDADSPLHF	TGCAGCGTTGGCACAGGGGATGCGGATTCACCCCTCCACTTT
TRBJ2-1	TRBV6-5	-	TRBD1	CATKLGQLYNEQFF	TGTGCCACCAAGCTGGGACAGCTCTACAATGAGCAGTTCTTC
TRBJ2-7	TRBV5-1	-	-	CASSLVAGSSYEQYF	TGCGCCAGCAGCTTGGTTGCGGGGAGCTCCTACGAGCAGTACTTC
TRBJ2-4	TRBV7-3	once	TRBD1	CASSAGTGGKNIQYF	TGTGCCAGCAGCGCGGGAACAGGGGGCAAAAACATTCAGTACTTC
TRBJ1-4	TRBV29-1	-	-	CSVEISTNEKLFF	TGCAGCGTTGAAATCTCAACTAATGAAAAACTGTTTTTT
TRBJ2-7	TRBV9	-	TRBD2	CASSVGSGTVEQYF	TGTGCCAGCAGCGTTGGAAGCGGGACGGTCGAGCAGTACTTC
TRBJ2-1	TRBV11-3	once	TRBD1	CASRKTGEGEQFF	TGTGCCAGCAGAAAGACAGGGGAAGGCGAGCAGTTCTTC
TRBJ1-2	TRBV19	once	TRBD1	CASSLGQGVRSYTF	TGTGCCAGTAGCCTGGGACAGGGGGTCCGAAGCTACACCTTC
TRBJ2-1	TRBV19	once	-	CASSIRGSSYNEQFF	TGTGCCAGTAGTATACGGGGTAGCTCCTACAATGAGCAGTTCTTC
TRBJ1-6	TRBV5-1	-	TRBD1	CASSSGGYNSPLHF	TGCGCCAGCAGCTCAGGGGGCTATAATTCACCCCTCCACTTT
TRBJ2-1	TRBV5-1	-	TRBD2	CASSLDLAVAYNEQFF	TGCGCCAGCAGCTTGGATCTAGCGGTAGCCTACAATGAGCAGTTCTTC
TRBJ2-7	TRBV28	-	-	CASSLSRAYEQYF	TGTGCCAGCAGTTTGTCCCGGGCCTACGAGCAGTACTTC
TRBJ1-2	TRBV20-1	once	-	CSASAQLSYGYTF	TGCAGTGCTAGTGCACAGTTATCCTATGGCTACACCTTC
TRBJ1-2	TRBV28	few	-	CASSLAGRGGYTF	TGTGCCAGCAGTTTAGCAGGGAGGGGCGGCTACACCTTC
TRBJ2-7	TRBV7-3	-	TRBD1	CASSHKTGDWFYEQYF	TGTGCCAGCAGCCACAAGACAGGGGATTGGTTCTACGAGCAGTACTTC
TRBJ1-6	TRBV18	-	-	CASSLEGVRSPLHF	TGTGCCAGCTCCCTTGAGGGTGTTAGATCACCCCTCCACTTT
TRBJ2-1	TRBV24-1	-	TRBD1	CATSDDRGLTYNEQFF	TGTGCCACCAGTGATGACAGGGGACTTACCTACAATGAGCAGTTCTTC
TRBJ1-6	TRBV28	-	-	CASSLGGVGNSPLHF	TGTGCCAGCAGTTTAGGAGGGGTGGGAAATTCACCCCTCCACTTT
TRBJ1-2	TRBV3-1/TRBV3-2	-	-	CASSHQAAGNYGYTF	TGTGCCAGCAGCCACCAAGCTGCAGGTAACTATGGCTACACCTTC
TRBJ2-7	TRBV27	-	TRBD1	CASRSGQGASYEQYF	TGTGCCAGCAGGTCCGGACAGGGGGCGTCCTACGAGCAGTACTTC
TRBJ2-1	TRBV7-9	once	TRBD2	CASNLAGAYNEQFF	TGTGCCAGCAATCTAGCGGGAGCCTACAATGAGCAGTTCTTC
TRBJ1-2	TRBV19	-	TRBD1	CASRSGQANYGYTF	TGTGCCAGTAGGTCGGGACAGGCTAACTATGGCTACACCTTC
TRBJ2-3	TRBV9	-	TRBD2	CASSVASQLAGGTDTQYF	TGTGCCAGCAGCGTAGCCTCCCAACTAGCGGGAGGAACAGATACGCAGTATTTT
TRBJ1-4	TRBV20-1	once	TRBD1	CSASDRGRDEKLFF	TGCAGTGCTAGTGACAGGGGGCGGGATGAAAAACTGTTTTTT
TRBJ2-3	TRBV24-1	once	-	CATSDFRDRTDTQYF	TGTGCCACCAGTGATTTCCGGGATCGCACAGATACGCAGTATTTT
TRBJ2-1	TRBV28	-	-	CASSLSNSNNYNEQFF	TGTGCCAGCAGTTTAAGTAACAGTAATAATTACAATGAGCAGTTCTTC
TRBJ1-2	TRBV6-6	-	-	CASSSLYSQDGSGYTF	TGTGCCAGCAGTTCCCTATACTCACAGGATGGTTCTGGCTACACCTTC
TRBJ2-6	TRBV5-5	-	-	CASSLVRRASGANVLTF	TGTGCCAGCAGCTTGGTTAGGCGGGCCTCTGGGGCCAACGTCCTGACTTTC